The T cell receptor (beta chain) under discussion was sequenced for a study of shared T cell receptors in the human thymus. Assay used: immunoSEQ multiplex PCR; TCRdb lists only in-frame clones, some missing. This table has about 540,000 clones, approximately 80% appearing once. The CDR3 contains 17 residues. Trimming removed 5 bases from V and 7 bases from J, with 27 bases in between. Germline V lookup: CDR1 MNHEY, CDR2 SMNVEV (reference sequence). The sample was also reused in another study, on human thymus T cells. That work adds: Corrective surgery for congenital heart defects was being performed on the healthy Finnish infants who were the donors. Resections were taken during corrective heart surgery, and the thymus tissue came from these. Repertoires from thymus and blood appeared to show biased V and J gene usage. Thymic repertoires overlap heavily among unrelated individuals, related research has reported.

The TCR comes from a boy less than two years old with a congenital heart defect. The chain joins TRBV27 to TRBJ2-7; TRBD2 might be the D (6 bases). Material: thymocytes. In DNA form, the CDR3 reads TGTGCCAGCAGTCCGCGGGGTACGGGCTCTCTACGGTTGGAGCAGTACTTC. Its protein is CASSPRGTGSLRLEQYF.